A single TCR beta chain is shown here with its context. The sample belongs to a study of blood T cell repertoires in COVID-19. Study details: Whether acute or convalescent, the COVID-19 samples came from the United States, Italy and Spain. T cells, B-cell-depleted T cells, or PBMCs supplied cDNA or gDNA.

Original data processing: Amplification with reference gene primers provided the estimates of nucleated cell counts. The protocol was immunoSEQ multiplex PCR, while the TCRdb copy is restricted to in-frame clones and leaves out a portion. V, J and clone size are those of that table, while D and trimming were read from the DNA. The sample comprises about 100,000 clones, about 80% of which are singletons, and over 30% rests with the top ten. The CDR3 consists of 16 residues. Germline V CDR1 and CDR2: SGDLS, YYNGEE. J gave up 4 bases and V 1 base, and 5 bases lay outside the gene matches. This receptor was identified in an older man with active or convalescent COVID-19. V is TRBV9 and J is TRBJ2-2; TRBD1 aligns across 9 bases. Specimen: peripheral blood. CDR3 DNA: TGTGCCAGCAGCGTATCGGGACAGGGCCTCACCGGGGAGCTGTTTTTT. Translating gives CASSVSGQGLTGELFF. Combining the CDR3 with reference TRBV9 and TRBJ2-2 gives the whole variable domain DSGVTQTPKHLITATGQRVTLRCSPRSGDLSVYWYQQSLDQGLQFLIQYYNGEERAKGNILERFSAQQFPDLHSELNLSSLELGDSALYFCASSVSGQGLTGELFFGEGSRLTVL.